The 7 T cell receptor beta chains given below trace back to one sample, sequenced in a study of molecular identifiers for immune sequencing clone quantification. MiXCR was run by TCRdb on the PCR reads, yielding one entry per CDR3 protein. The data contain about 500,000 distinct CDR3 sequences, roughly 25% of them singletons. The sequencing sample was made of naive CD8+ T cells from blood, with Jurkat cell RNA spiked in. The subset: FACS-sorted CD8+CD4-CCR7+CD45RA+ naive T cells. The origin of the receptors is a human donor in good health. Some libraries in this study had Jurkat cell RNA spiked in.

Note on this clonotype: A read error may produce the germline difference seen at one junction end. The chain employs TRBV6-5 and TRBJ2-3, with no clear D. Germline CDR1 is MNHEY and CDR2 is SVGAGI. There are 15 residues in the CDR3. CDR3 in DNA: TGTGCCAGCAAAGGTTGGACCCGCTTAGGTGATACGCGGTATTTT. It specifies CASKGWTRLGDTRYF.

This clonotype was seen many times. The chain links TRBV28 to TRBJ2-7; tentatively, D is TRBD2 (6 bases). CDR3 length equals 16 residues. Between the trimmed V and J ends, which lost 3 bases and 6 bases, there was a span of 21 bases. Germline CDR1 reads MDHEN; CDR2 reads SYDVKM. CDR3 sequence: CASSFWLTENGGEQYF. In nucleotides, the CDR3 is TGTGCCAGCAGTTTCTGGCTGACAGAAAACGGGGGCGAGCAGTACTTC.

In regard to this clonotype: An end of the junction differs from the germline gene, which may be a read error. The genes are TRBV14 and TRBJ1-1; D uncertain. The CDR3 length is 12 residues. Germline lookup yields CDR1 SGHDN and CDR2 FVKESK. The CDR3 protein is CASSQVVNEASF. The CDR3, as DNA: TGTGCCAGCAGCCAAGTCGTAAATGAAGCTTCCTTT.

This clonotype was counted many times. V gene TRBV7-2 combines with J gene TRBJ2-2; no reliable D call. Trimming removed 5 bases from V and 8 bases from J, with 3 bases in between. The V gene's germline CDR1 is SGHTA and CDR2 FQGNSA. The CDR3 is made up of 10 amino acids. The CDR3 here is CASSQGELFF. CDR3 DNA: TGTGCCAGCAGCCAGGGGGAGCTGTTTTTT. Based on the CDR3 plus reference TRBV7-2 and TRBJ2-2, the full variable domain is GAGVSQSPSNKVTEKGKDVELRCDPISGHTALYWYRQSLGQGLEFLIYFQGNSAPDKSGLPSDRFSAERTGGSVSTLTIQRTQQEDSAVYLCASSQGELFFGEGSRLTVL.

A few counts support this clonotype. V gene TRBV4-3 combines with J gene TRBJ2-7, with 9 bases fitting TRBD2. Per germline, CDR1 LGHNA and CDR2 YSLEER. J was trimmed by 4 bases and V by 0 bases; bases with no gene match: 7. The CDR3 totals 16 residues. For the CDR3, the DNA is TGCGCCAGCAGCCAAGATAAGGCTAGCGGGACGTACGAGCAGTACTTC. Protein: CASSQDKASGTYEQYF.

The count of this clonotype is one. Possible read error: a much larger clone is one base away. In DNA, the CDR3 is TGCAGTGCTACCGACATTAGCAATCAGCCCCATCATTTT. The encoded protein is CSATDISNQPHHF. The rearrangement uses TRBV20-1 and TRBJ1-5, with D uncertain. This CDR3 region has 13 residues. CDR1 is DFQATT, CDR2 SNEGSKA, per germline (reference sequence).

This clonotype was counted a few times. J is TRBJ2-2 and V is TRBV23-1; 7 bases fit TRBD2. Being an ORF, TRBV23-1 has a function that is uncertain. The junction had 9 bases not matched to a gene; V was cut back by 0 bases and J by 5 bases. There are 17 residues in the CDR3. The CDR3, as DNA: TGCGCCAGCAGTCAATCACCCGGGAGGCCCCGGACCGGGGAGCTGTTTTTT. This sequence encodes CASSQSPGRPRTGELFF.